This T cell receptor beta chain came from a study of shared clonotypes between healthy human individuals. Findings and caveats of the study: Across a few donors, naive CD4 shared around 5.3%, naive CD8 more than 3%, memory CD4 2.3%, memory CD8 about 0.4%.

The assay was carried out at the deep level. Source study methods: As immunoSEQ supplied junction-only sequences (without quality scores), filtering differed. Sequencing was performed with immunoSEQ multiplex PCR; in TCRdb, only in-frame clones are kept and a portion is missing. V and J calls and clone size are those listed in that table; D and trimming were worked out from the DNA. The repertoire consists of around 1 million clones, with approximately 76% occurring once and the leading ten covering roughly 1.5%. Details on this clone: The antigen remains unidentified.

Trimming took 2 bases from V and 5 from J, leaving 15 bases between them. This CDR3 contains 15 residues. Germline V gives CDR1 SEHNR, CDR2 FQNEAQ (reference sequence). What was sequenced was memory CD4+ T cells sorted from blood. The sample's subset: CD45RA-negative fraction. The source is a man aged 18 to 35 in good health. The chain recombines TRBV7-9 with TRBJ1-2; D not resolved. Here the CDR3 DNA reads TGTGCCAGCAGCTTAAGTATACCGGGAAGATATGGCTACACCTTC. It specifies CASSLSIPGRYGYTF.